This T cell receptor beta chain was retrieved from a study of graft-versus-host responses after intestinal transplantation. Study overall: Each of the recipients got a multivisceral, liver-intestinal, or isolated intestinal transplant. After anti-thymocyte globulin induction, recipients took tacrolimus and steroids for around 3 years.

CDR1 is SGHRS, CDR2 YFSETQ, per germline. This CDR3 comprises 19 residues. V lost 0 bases to trimming and J lost 3 bases; unmatched junction nucleotides: 16. For this clone: Its antigen is unidentified.

TCRdb keeps only in-frame clones here, not all; method: immunoSEQ multiplex PCR. The repertoire has some 100,000 clones, 92% of them found once; the top ten carry approximately 0.069%. The sequence derives from a human donor who was the organ donor for an intestinal transplant. This rearrangement joins TRBV5-1 to TRBJ2-3; 7 nucleotides line up with TRBD1. Source: unstimulated CD8+ T cells sorted from spleen or lymph node cells, taken before transplant. CDR3 in amino acids: CASSLEEQGFEPWTDTQYF. DNA for the CDR3: TGCGCCAGCAGCTTGGAAGAACAGGGGTTTGAGCCTTGGACAGATACGCAGTATTTT.